This T cell receptor beta chain was retrieved from a study of shared clonotypes between healthy human individuals. Regarding the study as a whole: Rarefaction analysis demonstrated incomplete sorted-subset sequencing notwithstanding large depth.

Of note for this clone: Its antigen is undetermined.

HIV-negative, healthy adults without recent acute infections or vaccinations were the donors. The assay was immunoSEQ multiplex PCR, and TCRdb's table has in-frame clones only and misses some. The repertoire includes about 1.5 million clones, approximately 98% of them detected once, and about 0.45% sits in the top ten. Per the germline V gene, CDR1 is MNHEY and CDR2 is SVGAGI. V was trimmed by 6 bases and J by 4 bases, leaving 10 bases between them. The CDR3 length is 12 residues. The chain employs TRBV6-5 and TRBJ2-7; D not certain. The sequenced material came from naive CD4+ T cells sorted from blood. Subset in this sample: CD45RA+ positively selected. This receptor was taken from a young man in good health. The DNA of the CDR3 is TGTGCCAGCAGGACAACTGGTTACGAGCAGTACTTC. Protein product: CASRTTGYEQYF.